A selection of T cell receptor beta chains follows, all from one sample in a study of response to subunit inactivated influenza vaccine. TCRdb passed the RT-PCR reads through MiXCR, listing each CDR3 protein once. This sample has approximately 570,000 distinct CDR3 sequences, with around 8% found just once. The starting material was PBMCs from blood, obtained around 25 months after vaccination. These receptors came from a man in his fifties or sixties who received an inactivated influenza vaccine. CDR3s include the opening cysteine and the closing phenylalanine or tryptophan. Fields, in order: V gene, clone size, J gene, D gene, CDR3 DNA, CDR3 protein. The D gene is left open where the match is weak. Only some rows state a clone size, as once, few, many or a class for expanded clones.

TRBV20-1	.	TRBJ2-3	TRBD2	TGCAGTGCAAGCGGGACGGCAACCAGCACAGATACGCAGTATTTT	CSASGTATSTDTQYF
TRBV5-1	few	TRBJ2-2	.	TGCGCCAGCAGCCCCGGGACTTTGCCCGGGGAGCTGTTTTTT	CASSPGTLPGELFF
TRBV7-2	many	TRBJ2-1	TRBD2	TGTGCCAGCAGCTTACTAGCGGGGAACTACAATGAGCAGTTCTTC	CASSLLAGNYNEQFF
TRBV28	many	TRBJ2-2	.	TGTGCCAGCAGTTTGGACCCGGGACGGACAAAAAACACCGGGGAGCTGTTTTTT	CASSLDPGRTKNTGELFF
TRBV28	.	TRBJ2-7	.	TGTGCCAGCAGCATATCCGACGGTATCTACGAGCAGTACTTC	CASSISDGIYEQYF
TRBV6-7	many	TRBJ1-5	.	TGTGCCAGCAGTTACCGGGCTGGCAATCAGCCCCAGCATTTT	CASSYRAGNQPQHF
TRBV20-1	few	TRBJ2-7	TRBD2	TGCAGTGCTAGTGAGTCTAGCGGGAGTGGCGGCTACGAGCAGTACTTC	CSASESSGSGGYEQYF
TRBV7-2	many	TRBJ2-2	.	TGTGCCAGCAGTCGGGACCCACGCGCCGGGGAGCTGTTTTTT	CASSRDPRAGELFF
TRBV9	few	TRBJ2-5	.	TGTGCCAGCAGCGTACGGGGGACCCAAGAGACCCAGTACTTC	CASSVRGTQETQYF
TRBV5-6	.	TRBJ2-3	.	TGTGCCATCAGCCCCGGGTGGGATACGCAGTATTTT	CAISPGWDTQYF
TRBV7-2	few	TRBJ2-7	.	TGTGCCAGCAGCCCAAGGGGCGGTTTATCTACCTACGAGCAGTACTTC	CASSPRGGLSTYEQYF
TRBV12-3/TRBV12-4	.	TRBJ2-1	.	TGTGCCAGCACAGGGGCTTCCTACAATGAGCAGTTCTTC	CASTGASYNEQFF
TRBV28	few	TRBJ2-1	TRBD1	TGTGCCAGCAACCTGGTGGCAGGGGGTAGCAATGAGCAGTTCTTC	CASNLVAGGSNEQFF
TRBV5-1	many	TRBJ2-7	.	TGCGCCAGCAGCGAAATCCCCGGAGCCTACGAGCAGTACTTC	CASSEIPGAYEQYF
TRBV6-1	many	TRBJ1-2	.	TGTGCCAGCAGTGGACCGAAACTCTATGGCTACACCTTC	CASSGPKLYGYTF
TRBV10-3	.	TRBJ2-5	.	TGTGCCATCAGTGAGGGAGTAGGGGAGACCCAGTACTTC	CAISEGVGETQYF
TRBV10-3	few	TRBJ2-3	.	TGTGCCATCAGTGAGTCGACTGCTGATACGCAGTATTTT	CAISESTADTQYF
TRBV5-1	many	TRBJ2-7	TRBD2	TGCGCCAGCAGCTTGGCCCAACTAGCGGGAGGTTACTACGAGCAGTACTTC	CASSLAQLAGGYYEQYF
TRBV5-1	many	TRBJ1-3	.	TGCGCCAGCAGCACGGAGGGTGACTCTGGAAACACCATATATTTT	CASSTEGDSGNTIYF
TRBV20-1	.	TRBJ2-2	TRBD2	TGCAGTGCTAGAGTTAGCGGGAGATCAGTAACCGGGGAGCTGTTTTTT	CSARVSGRSVTGELFF
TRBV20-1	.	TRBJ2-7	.	TGCAGTGTGATCAGGGACGAGCAGTACTTC	CSVIRDEQYF
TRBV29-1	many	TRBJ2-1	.	TGCAGCGTTGAAGATTGGCGGTCCCCGAGCTCCTACAATGAGCAGTTCTTC	CSVEDWRSPSSYNEQFF
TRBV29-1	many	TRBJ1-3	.	TGCAGCGTTGGAGGGGCGGGAAACACCATATATTTT	CSVGGAGNTIYF
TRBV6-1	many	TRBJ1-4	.	TGTGCCAGCAGGCTACAAGCAACTAATGAAAAACTGTTTTTT	CASRLQATNEKLFF
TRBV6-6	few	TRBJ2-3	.	TGTGCCAGCAGTTACGGGGGGCCAAATACGCAGTATTTT	CASSYGGPNTQYF
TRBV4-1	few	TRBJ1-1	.	TGCGCCAGCAGCCAAGATCTGTCAGGGCGACTCGAAGCTTTCTTT	CASSQDLSGRLEAFF
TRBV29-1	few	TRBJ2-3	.	TGCAGCGTTGATAGAGGTATGGATACGCAGTATTTT	CSVDRGMDTQYF
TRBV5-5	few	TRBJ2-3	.	TGTGCCAGCAGCTTGGTACCCGGGGTCAGCACAGATACGCAGTATTTT	CASSLVPGVSTDTQYF
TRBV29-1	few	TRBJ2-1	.	TGCAGCACAATCCTCTGGGAAGGGTACAATGAGCAGTTCTTC	CSTILWEGYNEQFF
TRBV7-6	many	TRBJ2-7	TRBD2	TGTGCCAGCAGTCCCGGGACTAACCCCTACGAGCAGTACTTC	CASSPGTNPYEQYF
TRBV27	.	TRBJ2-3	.	TGTGCCAGCAGTTCCTTCCTTGGCACAGATACGCAGTATTTT	CASSSFLGTDTQYF
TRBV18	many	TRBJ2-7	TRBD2	TGTGCCAGCTCATCTCTAGCGGGATCCTACGAGCAGTACTTC	CASSSLAGSYEQYF
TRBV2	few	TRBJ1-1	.	TGTGCCAGCAGCCGCGGGGGAACTATTCCTATGAACACTGAAGCTTTCTTT	CASSRGGTIPMNTEAFF
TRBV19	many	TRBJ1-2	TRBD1	TGTGCCAGTACCGAGGGACAGTTTTCCTATGGCTACACCTTC	CASTEGQFSYGYTF
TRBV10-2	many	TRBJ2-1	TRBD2	TGCGCCAGCAGTTGGACTAGCGGGGGCCCGGGTAGCTATGAGCAGTTCTTC	CASSWTSGGPGSYEQFF
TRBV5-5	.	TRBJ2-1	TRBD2	TGTGCCAGCAGCCCCTGGCTAGCGGGGAGTGAGCAGTTCTTC	CASSPWLAGSEQFF
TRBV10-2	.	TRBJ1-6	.	TGCACCAGCGGGAGGGTCTCTACGGATTCACCCCTCCACTTT	CTSGRVSTDSPLHF
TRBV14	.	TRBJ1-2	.	TGTGCCAGCAGCCAAGTGGCAGGGGCGATTGCCACTTATGGCTACACCTTC	CASSQVAGAIATYGYTF
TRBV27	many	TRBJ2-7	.	TGTGCCAGCAGGCGACAGGTCTCCTCCTACGAGCAGTACTTC	CASRRQVSSYEQYF
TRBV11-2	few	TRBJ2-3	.	TGTGCCAGCAGCTACAGCTTTAGACTAGGCCTCAGAGATACGCAGTATTTT	CASSYSFRLGLRDTQYF
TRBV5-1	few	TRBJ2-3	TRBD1	TGCGCCAGCAGCTTGGGGGACAGGGGGCCAGAAGATACGCAGTATTTT	CASSLGDRGPEDTQYF